Below are 3 T cell receptor beta chains sequenced from a single sample in a study of T cell repertoires in cytomegalovirus infection. TCRdb independently ran MiXCR on the reads; one entry per CDR3 protein. Seen here are a few hundred thousand distinct CDR3 sequences, under 55% observed once, and the top ten hold 43%. The antigens these receptors bind are not known. The sample in question was cultured PBMCs, obtained from culture after CMV antigen stimulation. Every receptor here comes from a human donor in good health (CMV status not recorded). Some clones in this sample may be carry-over from other donors' samples.

The V and J genes are TRBV28 and TRBJ2-3; D is unclear. Germline assignment: CDR1 MDHEN and CDR2 SYDVKM. This CDR3 spans 14 amino acids. Trimming left V 6 bases short and J 8 bases short, with 18 bases between. The CDR3: CASRGGTPPGTQYF. CDR3 nucleotide sequence: TGTGCCAGCAGGGGCGGTACTCCCCCTGGTACGCAGTATTTT.

The sample holds one count of this clonotype. CDR3 DNA sequence: TGTGCCAGTAAGGAGGGGTTTGACACCGGGGAGCTGTTTTTT. Translation gives CASKEGFDTGELFF. The chain couples TRBV19 to TRBJ2-2; possibly TRBD2 for D (6 bases). CDR3 size: 14 residues. Per the germline V gene, CDR1 is LNHDA and CDR2 is SQIVND (reference sequence). Deletions cut 7 bases from V and 3 bases from J, with 12 bases between.

V usage is TRBV12-3 or TRBV12-4 and J usage is TRBJ2-7; D unresolved. This CDR3 comprises 16 residues. V lost 6 bases and J lost 2, with 20 bases in between. The CDR3 DNA reads as TGTGCCAGCAGCCCCCGGGCCCCAGACCGGGCCTACGAGCAGTACTTC. This encodes CASSPRAPDRAYEQYF.